The clone carrying this T cell receptor (beta chain) is a singleton in its sample. What it binds is not known. This table comes from immunoSEQ multiplex PCR, and its TCRdb copy is limited to in-frame clones, with some not included. The sample lists around 140,000 clones; 92% were seen once. Germline-derived CDR1 and CDR2 are LNHNV and YYDKDF (reference sequence). The ends were cut back, 4 bases at V and 2 bases at J, with 9 bases in the middle. The CDR3 loop spans 15 amino acids. Combined were second doses at about 4 or about 12 weeks. This record belongs to a study of T cell responses to AZD1222 COVID-19 vaccine. Findings and limits, study-wide: A mostly white British donor set with more females was recruited, and clonal diversity was possibly underestimated. Among AZD1222 vaccinees, only six or seven were seropositive at baseline. Receipt of two AZD1222 doses was followed by a rise in Spike-specific TCR breadth and depth.

The clonotype originates from an adult who received the AZD1222 COVID-19 vaccine. The rearrangement links TRBV15 to TRBJ2-6, with no clear D. The specimen comprised peripheral blood, sampled 28 days after the second AZD1222 dose. The DNA for the CDR3 is TGTGCCACCAGCACCTTCTTGCCTGGGGCCAACGTCCTGACTTTC. Translating it yields CATSTFLPGANVLTF.